Each of the 20 T cell receptor beta chains below was sequenced from the same sample in a study of CD8 T cells in Susac syndrome. The RNA, about 0.45 to 1 ug, was put through reverse transcription using random hexamers. MiXCR, applied by TCRdb to the immunoSEQ multiplex PCR reads, yields one record per CDR3 protein. The data contain some 200,000 distinct CDR3 sequences, around 93% of them singletons. The specimen was CD8+ T cells from PBMCs. The receptor source for this set is a human donor with Susac syndrome.

This clonotype was counted once. The CDR3 is CSASWDRADEKLFF. The CDR3 nucleotides read TGCAGTGCTAGCTGGGACAGGGCAGATGAAAAACTGTTTTTT. The gene calls are TRBV20-1 and TRBJ1-4, with TRBD1 identical over 9 bases. This CDR3 has 14 amino acids. V was pared by 3 bases and J by 6 bases, with 5 bases of the junction left unmatched. The germline CDR1 and CDR2 sequences are DFQATT and SNEGSKA (reference sequence).

In its sample, this clonotype was seen once. This rearrangement joins TRBV29-1 to TRBJ2-6; TRBD1 matches at 11 bases. CDR1 SQVTM and CDR2 ANQGSEA come from the germline V gene. V was pared by 1 base and J by 0 bases, with 8 bases of the junction left unmatched. This CDR3 has 19 residues. CDR3 loop: CSVEARGDRGFSGANVLTF. CDR3 DNA sequence: TGCAGCGTTGAAGCGAGAGGGGACAGGGGGTTCTCTGGGGCCAACGTCCTGACTTTC. The full variable domain, rest sourced from reference TRBV29-1 and TRBJ2-6, is SAVISQKPSRDICQRGTSLTIQCQVDSQVTMMFWYRQQPGQSLTLIATANQGSEATYESGFVIDKFPISRPNLTFSTLTVSNMSPEDSSIYLCSVEARGDRGFSGANVLTFGAGSRLTVL.

The chain uses TRBV5-1 and TRBJ1-1; a weak D match, TRBD1 (5 bases). The ends were cut back, 0 bases at V and 0 bases at J, with 9 bases in the middle. The CDR3 spans 15 residues. Germline V gene lookup returns CDR1 SGHRS and CDR2 YFSETQ. CDR3 DNA: TGCGCCAGCAGCTTGGACGACAGAATGAACACTGAAGCTTTCTTT. As protein: CASSLDDRMNTEAFF.

This chain uses TRBV11-2 with TRBJ1-2; D not certain. CDR1 is SGHAT, CDR2 FQNNGV, per germline. The CDR3 length is 14 residues. V was pared by 1 base and J by 6 bases, with 12 bases between. The CDR3 DNA sequence: TGTGCCAGCAGCTTAGCGCGCGCGTCGGATGGCTACACCTTC. Protein product: CASSLARASDGYTF.

V gene TRBV2 combines with J gene TRBJ1-5; tentative D call: TRBD1 (6 bases). Trimming pared 4 bases from V and 3 bases from J, leaving 7 bases between. The CDR3 loop spans 13 amino acids. Per germline, CDR1 SNHLY and CDR2 FYNNEI. CDR3 DNA: TGTGCCAGCAGTGGGGGGCACAATCAGCCCCAGCATTTT. Its translation: CASSGGHNQPQHF.

In its sample, this clonotype was seen once. The chain joins TRBV7-3 to TRBJ2-7; weak D call: TRBD2 (5 bases). The CDR3 runs 10 residues. V gave up 8 bases and J gave up 3 bases, with 5 bases separating them. Germline assignment: CDR1 SGHTA and CDR2 FQGTGA. In DNA form, the CDR3 reads TGTGCCAGCGAGGGCTACGAGCAGTACTTC. This codes for CASEGYEQYF.

Here the CDR3 reads CAWREWGQGNTEAFF. In DNA form, the CDR3 reads TGTGCCTGGAGGGAATGGGGACAGGGGAACACTGAAGCTTTCTTT. V is TRBV30 and J is TRBJ1-1; TRBD1 aligns across 9 bases. The CDR3 has 15 amino acids. Unmatched junction bases numbered 6, after V lost 3 bases and J lost 1 base. Germline V gene data show CDR1 as GTSNPN and CDR2 as SVGIG (reference sequence).

The rearrangement uses TRBV13 and TRBJ1-1; no clear D gene. The ends were cut back, 3 bases at V and 8 bases at J, with 13 bases in the middle. Germline values: CDR1 PRHDT, CDR2 FYEKMQ (reference sequence). The CDR3 length is 13 residues. The CDR3 spells CASSFGFSSEAFF. As DNA, the CDR3 is TGTGCCAGCAGCTTCGGGTTCAGCTCCGAAGCTTTCTTT.

This chain uses TRBV15 with TRBJ2-4, with no clear D. CDR3 length: 14 amino acids. Germline V CDR1 and CDR2: LNHNV, YYDKDF (reference sequence). Trimming took off 0 bases at V and 6 bases at J, with 9 bases between the two ends. Here the CDR3 reads CATSREEQLNIQYF. CDR3 in DNA: TGTGCCACCAGCAGAGAGGAACAATTAAACATTCAGTACTTC.

This chain joins TRBV12-3 or TRBV12-4 and TRBJ1-4; tentative D call: TRBD1 (6 bases). The CDR3 extends over 16 amino acids. V lost 4 bases to trimming and J lost 5 bases, with 17 bases between them. In DNA, the CDR3 is TGTGCCAGCAGTTCTCAGGGGACAAACGAAAATGAAAAACTGTTTTTT. This sequence encodes CASSSQGTNENEKLFF.

The chain carries TRBV9 and TRBJ2-6, with TRBD1 matching 10 bases. V lost 3 bases and J lost 0; bases outside the gene matches: 6. Germline CDR1 is SGDLS and CDR2 is YYNGEE. This CDR3 contains 18 residues. The DNA for the CDR3 is TGTGCCAGCAGCGCCCCCCGACAGGGGGCCTCTGGGGCCAACGTCCTGACTTTC. This gives the protein CASSAPRQGASGANVLTF. The full variable domain, its missing parts supplied by reference TRBV9 and TRBJ2-6, is DSGVTQTPKHLITATGQRVTLRCSPRSGDLSVYWYQQSLDQGLQFLIQYYNGEERAKGNILERFSAQQFPDLHSELNLSSLELGDSALYFCASSAPRQGASGANVLTFGAGSRLTVL.

The CDR3 DNA is TGCAGTGCTAGGGGCAGGGGAGAGACCCAGTACTTC. This codes for CSARGRGETQYF. The J gene is TRBJ2-5, the V gene TRBV20-1; TRBD1 might be the D (6 bases). V lost 3 bases, J lost 4 bases, and 9 bases lay in between. Germline V lookup: CDR1 DFQATT, CDR2 SNEGSKA (reference sequence). CDR3 length: 12 residues.

V usage is TRBV27 and J usage is TRBJ1-1; TRBD1 aligns across 8 bases. V lost 7 bases and J lost 4; bases outside the gene matches: 8. Germline lookup yields CDR1 MNHEY and CDR2 SMNVEV (reference sequence). The CDR3 length is 14 residues. The DNA of the CDR3 is TGTGCCAGCATGATACAGGGGGTTGTCACTGAAGCTTTCTTT. This sequence encodes CASMIQGVVTEAFF.

The gene calls are TRBV30 and TRBJ1-2, with D possibly TRBD1 on 5 matching bases. From germline, CDR1 is GTSNPN and CDR2 SVGIG (reference sequence). The CDR3 extends over 14 amino acids. Trimming removed 0 bases at V and 4 bases at J, with 12 bases between. The CDR3: CAWSVRGIRYGYTF. DNA for the CDR3: TGTGCCTGGAGTGTACGGGGGATTCGCTATGGCTACACCTTC.

V usage is TRBV27 and J usage is TRBJ1-2, with a tentative D call TRBD1 (5 bases). CDR3 length: 14 amino acids. Trimming removed 4 bases at V and 3 bases at J, with 12 bases between. From germline, CDR1 is MNHEY and CDR2 SMNVEV (reference sequence). This CDR3 reads CASSSRDGDYGYTF. Written as DNA, the CDR3 is TGTGCCAGCAGTTCCCGGGACGGAGACTATGGCTACACCTTC.

The count of this clonotype is one. This rearrangement joins TRBV7-9 to TRBJ2-7; 10 bases fit TRBD1. The CDR3 is made up of 14 amino acids. The ends lost 5 bases at V and 5 bases at J; junction bases unmatched: 6. Germline V gives CDR1 SEHNR, CDR2 FQNEAQ (reference sequence). The CDR3 is CASSAGQGDHEQYF. The CDR3 DNA follows: TGTGCCAGCAGCGCCGGACAGGGGGACCACGAGCAGTACTTC.

This sequence joins TRBV10-3 and TRBJ2-5; D tentatively reads TRBD1 or TRBD2 (6 bases each). The length of the CDR3 is 15 residues. Looked up from germline, CDR1 is ENHRY and CDR2 is SYGVKD. V lost 6 bases to trimming and J lost 3 bases, with 17 bases between them. The CDR3: CAISSEGGLKETQYF. The CDR3 DNA reads TGTGCCATCAGCAGCGAGGGGGGACTTAAAGAGACCCAGTACTTC.

V gene TRBV9 combines with J gene TRBJ2-1; TRBD2 matches 14 bases. The CDR3 contains 14 residues. The V gene end was trimmed by 5 bases and the J gene end by 7 bases; junction bases not matched to a gene: 2. Germline V gene lookup returns CDR1 SGDLS and CDR2 YYNGEE. The CDR3 reads CASSGTSGSNEQFF. Written as DNA, the CDR3 is TGTGCCAGCAGTGGGACTAGCGGGAGTAATGAGCAGTTCTTC. Supplemented by reference TRBV9 and TRBJ2-1, the full variable domain reads DSGVTQTPKHLITATGQRVTLRCSPRSGDLSVYWYQQSLDQGLQFLIQYYNGEERAKGNILERFSAQQFPDLHSELNLSSLELGDSALYFCASSGTSGSNEQFFGPGTRLTVL.

This sequence joins TRBV20-1 and TRBJ1-2; TRBD1 might be the D (6 bases). Germline V gene lookup returns CDR1 DFQATT and CDR2 SNEGSKA (reference sequence). The V end lost 6 bases, the J end lost 2 bases, and 13 bases lay between the germline ends. The CDR3 runs to 13 residues. For the CDR3, the DNA is TGCAGTGCCTCAACGGGGGGCAACTATGGCTACACCTTC. It translates to CSASTGGNYGYTF.

The rearrangement joins TRBV20-1 to TRBJ2-1, with 13 bases aligning to TRBD2. This CDR3 comprises 22 residues. Germline-derived CDR1 and CDR2 are DFQATT and SNEGSKA (reference sequence). V lost 0 bases, J lost 1 base, and 18 bases stayed unmatched. In nucleotides, the CDR3 is TGCAGTGCTAGAGATAAAGTTCGGCGGGGACTAGCGGGATACACGTCCTACAATGAGCAGTTCTTC. This codes for CSARDKVRRGLAGYTSYNEQFF.